The rows below give T cell receptor beta chains drawn from one sample of a study of cytomegalovirus exposure and HLA in healthy donors. Measured with immunoSEQ multiplex PCR; TCRdb has only the in-frame clones, and not every one. Here the sample spans roughly 200,000 clones, roughly 79% being singletons. The sample was PBMCs. The source of these receptors is a male donor in good health and CMV-seronegative. Both conserved end residues are trimmed from each CDR3. Clone size is shown for a subset of rows, as once, few, many or a class of expanded clone.

CDR3aa	abundance	v_gene	j_gene
ASSQGRQASYGYT	few	TRBV4-2	TRBJ1-2
ASSPPVSNYGYT	.	TRBV6-1	TRBJ1-2
ASKPPGQGTYEQY	few	TRBV28	.
ASRPGGRNEQY	few	TRBV28	TRBJ2-7
ASSSGTGINQPQH	.	TRBV7-9	TRBJ1-5
SVEGRANTEAF	.	TRBV29-1	TRBJ1-1
AWSLRGNQPQH	once	TRBV30	TRBJ1-5
ASSSARGTSTFNTEAF	.	TRBV7-8	TRBJ1-1
ASRTSGVLIETQY	once	TRBV5-1	TRBJ2-5
ASSNSKAEKLF	.	TRBV6-5	TRBJ1-4
VSGGENTDTQY	once	TRBV6-5	TRBJ2-3
ASSLESTEAF	.	TRBV7-9	TRBJ1-1
ASSAPSTGVNYGYT	.	TRBV28	TRBJ1-2
ASSYLGLAGYNEQF	.	TRBV6-5	TRBJ2-1
ASSQLGSTEAF	.	TRBV23-1	TRBJ1-1
ASSFLRGTPHEQY	.	TRBV7-2	.
AWSLPGTGTTSGPQH	.	TRBV30	TRBJ1-5
SARPGNTIY	.	TRBV20-1	TRBJ1-3
ASSEFYSNQPQH	.	TRBV2	TRBJ1-5
ASSYTGNTEAF	.	TRBV6-6	TRBJ1-1
ASSRTVFYEQY	.	TRBV2	TRBJ2-7
ASSAVGGTEAF	.	TRBV9	TRBJ1-1
ASSAWTGENEQF	.	TRBV27	TRBJ2-1
ASSSLGQGSTYNSPLH	.	TRBV13	TRBJ1-6
ASHSVGTLPGYT	.	TRBV27	TRBJ1-2
AWSNPRRTGIRSPLH	.	TRBV30	TRBJ1-6
ASSLFSSGQGSSQPQH	once	TRBV5-6	TRBJ1-5
ASGLSAGGWQPQH	.	TRBV12-5	TRBJ1-5
ASSPSVGTQFTINEQF	.	TRBV19	TRBJ2-1
ASSLSGGGGNQPQH	.	TRBV7-9	TRBJ1-5
ASSLGLAGGGEQF	few	TRBV5-1	TRBJ2-1
ASSLTRDRGNSPLH	.	TRBV28	TRBJ1-6
ASSDGGPNYGYT	.	TRBV2	TRBJ1-2
ASSSPQTGAGNTIY	.	TRBV28	TRBJ1-3
ASTQGQGGAGELF	.	TRBV2	TRBJ2-2
ASSPQDAGAVYGYT	few	TRBV4-3	TRBJ1-2
ASSSSFDEQF	once	TRBV5-6	TRBJ2-1
AISAPPAVTEAF	once	TRBV10-3	TRBJ1-1
ASGLVTDGTGIWDEQF	.	TRBV12-5	TRBJ2-1
ATTLAGGETQY	.	TRBV15	TRBJ2-5
ASGEAARPPLH	.	TRBV6-1	TRBJ1-6
ASCLQGASQLDTQY	.	TRBV18	TRBJ2-3
ASSEGQGGGNTIY	.	TRBV11-3	TRBJ1-3
ASSGLATNTGELF	.	TRBV6-1	TRBJ2-2
ASSEAQGAGQPQH	.	TRBV6-1	TRBJ1-5
ASSVATGAGNTIY	.	TRBV9	TRBJ1-3
ASSLDGTSGFLNEQF	few	TRBV7-9	TRBJ2-1
SVGVIRGEKLF	.	TRBV29-1	TRBJ1-4
AWSRAGAYTGELF	.	TRBV30	TRBJ2-2
ASSPFQGPNEKLF	.	TRBV18	TRBJ1-4
ASSPPSGTYNEQF	few	TRBV18	TRBJ2-1
ASSRLAEDNEQF	.	TRBV5-1	TRBJ2-1
ASSSAGGGVSEQF	.	TRBV28	TRBJ2-1
ASSPGQGEGKLF	.	TRBV5-1	TRBJ1-4